The 10 T cell receptor beta chains below were found in one sample sequenced in a study of siplizumab effects on memory and regulatory T cells. Assay: immunoSEQ multiplex PCR; the TCRdb copy retains only in-frame clones and omits some. The table lists about 100,000 clones, over 90% of them singletons. What was sequenced was non-Treg CD4+ T cells sorted from blood. These receptors all come from a human donor in good health.

This chain uses TRBV6-6 with TRBJ2-1, with D perhaps given as TRBD1 or TRBD2 (5 bases each). The ends were cut back, 7 bases at V and 6 bases at J, with 19 bases in the middle. The CDR3 length is 15 residues. Per the germline V gene, CDR1 is MNHNY and CDR2 is SVGAGI (reference sequence). Written as DNA, the CDR3 is TGTGCCAGCAACATACTCAGGGTCGGGGCCAATGAGCAGTTCTTC. Translating gives CASNILRVGANEQFF.

The CDR3 bases are TGTGCCAGCACAGGAGGTCCCCCCAATACGCAGTATTTT. This encodes CASTGGPPNTQYF. This chain uses TRBV28 with TRBJ2-3, with a weak D call TRBD2 (5 bases). CDR3 length: 13 residues. Germline V CDR1 and CDR2: MDHEN, SYDVKM. Trimming took off 7 bases at V and 7 bases at J, with 15 bases between the two ends.

V usage is TRBV15 and J usage is TRBJ1-1, with TRBD1 as a possible D gene (6 bases). The V end lost 5 bases, the J end lost 6 bases, and 22 bases lay between the germline ends. Germline V gene lookup returns CDR1 LNHNV and CDR2 YYDKDF (reference sequence). This CDR3 contains 16 residues. The chain's CDR3 is CATSGRGNRVKAEAFF. DNA of the CDR3: TGTGCCACCAGCGGACGCGGGAACAGGGTGAAGGCTGAAGCTTTCTTT.

A single count supports this clone. The chain couples TRBV21-1 to TRBJ2-7; the table assigns TRBD2, which was not confirmed against the DNA. TRBV21-1 is classified as a pseudogene. The CDR3 totals 14 residues. The CDR3 loop is CASRSPLSSYEQYF. The CDR3 DNA sequence: TGTGCCAGCAGGAGCCCTCTGAGCTCCTACGAGCAGTACTTC.

V gene TRBV7-9 combines with J gene TRBJ2-7, with D tentatively TRBD2 (7 bases). The CDR3 loop spans 16 amino acids. Germline CDR1 and CDR2: SEHNR and FQNEAQ (reference sequence). Trimming removed 0 bases from V and 3 bases from J, with 15 bases in between. The CDR3 loop is CASSLALGGGGYEQYF. CDR3 DNA: TGTGCCAGCAGCTTAGCGCTGGGGGGAGGGGGCTACGAGCAGTACTTC.

V usage is TRBV7-9 and J usage is TRBJ2-3; 8 positions agree with TRBD2. With 5 bases clipped from V and 0 bases from J, the junction kept 7 bases outside the gene matches. Germline-derived CDR1 and CDR2 are SEHNR and FQNEAQ (reference sequence). There are 16 residues in the CDR3. CDR3 amino acids: CASSVGTRGSTDTQYF. The DNA for the CDR3 is TGTGCCAGCAGCGTAGGGACTAGGGGTAGCACAGATACGCAGTATTTT.

The J gene is TRBJ2-7, the V gene TRBV27; D possibly corresponds to TRBD2 (6 bases). Germline loops: CDR1 MNHEY, CDR2 SMNVEV (reference sequence). V gave up 2 bases and J gave up 0 bases, with 11 bases separating them. The CDR3 covers 15 residues. The CDR3 region has the DNA TGTGCCAGCAGTTTAGGGACTTCGAGCTCCTACGAGCAGTACTTC. Translation gives CASSLGTSSSYEQYF.

The V gene is TRBV11-3, the J gene TRBJ2-7, with 7 bases fitting TRBD1. CDR1 is SGHNT and CDR2 is YENEEA in the germline V gene. This CDR3 has 15 amino acids. J gave up 1 base and V 3 bases, and 6 bases lay outside the gene matches. As DNA, the CDR3 is TGTGCCAGCAGCTTCGAAACAGGGGTTTCCTACGAGCAGTACTTC. It is translated as CASSFETGVSYEQYF. Complete variable domain (other parts from reference TRBV11-3 and TRBJ2-7): EAGVVQSPRYKIIEKKQPVAFWCNPISGHNTLYWYLQNLGQGPELLIRYENEEAVDDSQLPKDRFSAERLKGVDSTLKIQPAELGDSAVYLCASSFETGVSYEQYFGPGTRLTVT.

The rearrangement uses TRBV25-1 and TRBJ2-6; no clear D gene. The CDR3 loop spans 13 amino acids. CDR1 is MGHDK and CDR2 is SYGVNS in the germline V gene. Trimming took 5 bases from V and 1 from J, leaving 3 bases between them. The CDR3 loop is CASSRSGANVLTF. The CDR3 bases are TGTGCCAGCAGTCGGTCTGGGGCCAACGTCCTGACTTTC.

As to this clone: The final CDR3 position lacks the conserved phenylalanine or tryptophan, pointing to a likely read error. The limits of the CDR3 on the DNA are not certain, so only TCRdb's listed CDR3 is given. The chain couples TRBV14 to TRBJ2-3. Ends included, the CDR3 has 8 residues. Germline lookup yields CDR1 SGHDN and CDR2 FVKESK. CDR3 loop: CASSQGGN.